The rows below give T cell receptor beta chains drawn from one sample of a study of blood T cell repertoires in COVID-19. Some clones are missing from TCRdb's copy, which holds only in-frame ones; the method was immunoSEQ multiplex PCR. The sample lists about 330,000 clones, approximately 87% seen once, with under 4.5% in the top ten. Sequencing was performed on peripheral blood. The receptors here all came from a woman aged 45 to 65 with active or convalescent COVID-19. Each CDR3 is given with its conserved first and last residue. The D gene is left open where the match is weak. Clone size is stated in some rows and not others, as once, few, many or a class when expanded.

d_call clone_size j_call v_call cdr3_aa cdr3_nt
. . TRBJ1-5 TRBV29-1 CSVEIGDQPQHF TGCAGCGTTGAGATAGGGGATCAGCCCCAGCATTTT
. . TRBJ1-1 TRBV6-2/TRBV6-3 CASSYPWGQMNTEAFF TGTGCCAGCAGTTACCCGTGGGGCCAAATGAACACTGAAGCTTTCTTT
. . TRBJ1-4 TRBV7-9 CASSLAMGPEEAEKLFF TGTGCCAGCAGCTTAGCGATGGGGCCAGAAGAGGCTGAAAAACTGTTTTTT
. . TRBJ2-2 TRBV7-3 CASSQTGVWTGELFF TGTGCCAGCAGCCAAACGGGGGTTTGGACCGGGGAGCTGTTTTTT
TRBD1 . TRBJ1-2 TRBV4-1 CASSQAIQGAFNYGYTF TGCGCCAGCAGCCAAGCCATACAGGGGGCATTCAACTATGGCTACACCTTC
TRBD1 . TRBJ1-1 TRBV6-2/TRBV6-3 CASSYGDRIYMNTEAFF TGTGCCAGCAGTTACGGGGACAGAATTTATATGAACACTGAAGCTTTCTTT
TRBD2 . TRBJ2-2 TRBV27 CASSFRGVHTGELFF TGTGCCAGCAGTTTCCGGGGGGTCCACACCGGGGAGCTGTTTTTT
. . TRBJ1-2 TRBV2 CASSAPRGGTITYGYTF TGTGCCAGCAGTGCGCCCCGGGGAGGGACGATCACCTATGGCTACACCTTC
. . TRBJ2-3 TRBV5-1 CASSPRSLSGTDTQYF TGCGCCAGCAGCCCGCGGTCTCTGAGCGGGACAGATACGCAGTATTTT
TRBD2 . TRBJ2-2 TRBV19 CASERREVNGELFF TGTGCCAGCGAAAGGCGGGAGGTCAACGGGGAGCTGTTTTTT
. . TRBJ1-1 TRBV6-1 CASSEMGAGTEAFF TGTGCCAGCAGTGAGATGGGTGCGGGAACTGAAGCTTTCTTT
TRBD2 . TRBJ2-7 TRBV29-1 CSVLGTSETYEQYF TGCAGCGTTCTGGGGACTAGCGAGACCTACGAGCAGTACTTC
TRBD1 . TRBJ2-3 TRBV3-1/TRBV3-2 CASSLGLGSGQITDTQYF TGTGCCAGCAGCCTCGGACTCGGTTCGGGACAGATCACAGATACGCAGTATTTT
. . TRBJ2-7 TRBV27 CASSKNRDYEQYF TGTGCCAGCTCGAAAAACAGGGACTACGAGCAGTACTTC
. . TRBJ2-5 TRBV9 CASSSGFQLTETQYF TGTGCCAGCAGCTCGGGATTCCAGCTAACGGAGACCCAGTACTTC
. . TRBJ2-4 TRBV11-2 CASSFRGEVKNIQYF TGTGCCAGCAGCTTTCGTGGGGAGGTCAAAAACATTCAGTACTTC
. . TRBJ2-7 TRBV6-6 CASSHPGIEAYEQYF TGTGCCAGCAGTCACCCGGGGATCGAAGCCTACGAGCAGTACTTC
. . TRBJ1-6 TRBV2 CASRDSNSPLHF TGTGCCAGCAGGGACTCGAATTCACCCCTCCACTTT
. . TRBJ1-2 TRBV30 CAWSVPVGGYTF TGTGCCTGGAGTGTACCGGTGGGCGGCTACACCTTC
. . TRBJ1-6 TRBV5-1 CASSLIPGGAQSPLHF TGCGCCAGCAGCTTGATCCCGGGAGGGGCCCAATCACCCCTCCACTTT
TRBD1 . TRBJ2-7 TRBV3-1/TRBV3-2 CASSEGGTGIYEQYF TGTGCCAGCAGCGAGGGCGGGACAGGGATTTACGAGCAGTACTTC
TRBD1 . TRBJ1-6 TRBV11-1 CASSKTQGGSPLHF TGTGCCAGCAGCAAAACTCAGGGGGGTTCACCCCTCCACTTT
. . TRBJ1-2 TRBV10-3 CAISDSMRGYSMFGYTF TGTGCCATCAGTGACAGTATGCGAGGATACTCTATGTTTGGCTACACCTTC
. . TRBJ1-3 TRBV9 CASSSTGNSGNTIYF TGTGCCAGCAGCTCAACAGGGAACTCTGGAAACACCATATATTTT
. . TRBJ1-1 TRBV27 CASSLDRRHTEAFF TGTGCCAGCAGCCTCGACAGGAGACACACTGAAGCTTTCTTT
TRBD2 . TRBJ2-7 TRBV4-1 CASSPRTSGPYEQYF TGCGCCAGCAGCCCCCGGACTAGCGGACCGTACGAGCAGTACTTC
. . TRBJ2-5 TRBV18 CASSPLLAQYQETQYF TGTGCCAGCTCACCACTTTTAGCTCAGTACCAAGAGACCCAGTACTTC
TRBD1 . TRBJ1-5 TRBV30 CAWSASRDSRYSNQPQHF TGTGCCTGGAGTGCCAGCCGGGACAGCCGTTATAGCAATCAGCCCCAGCATTTT
. . TRBJ1-1 TRBV19 CASSIKAGEAFF TGTGCCAGTAGTATAAAGGCAGGTGAAGCTTTCTTT
TRBD1 few TRBJ1-1 TRBV6-5 CASRTGGASAFF TGTGCCAGCAGGACAGGGGGCGCTTCGGCTTTCTTT
. . TRBJ2-6 TRBV15 CATSRGPSGANVLTF TGTGCCACCAGCAGAGGGCCCTCTGGGGCCAACGTCCTGACTTTC
TRBD1 . TRBJ1-2 TRBV30 CAWSRTGGYGYTF TGTGCCTGGAGTCGGACAGGGGGCTATGGCTACACCTTC
TRBD2 . TRBJ2-1 TRBV15 CATSGGLAGVNWQFF TGTGCCACCAGCGGCGGACTAGCGGGAGTCAATTGGCAGTTCTTC
TRBD1 . TRBJ1-2 TRBV2 CASSAMNYDRVGGYTF TGTGCCAGCAGTGCCATGAATTATGACAGGGTCGGAGGCTACACCTTC
. . TRBJ1-1 TRBV3-1/TRBV3-2 CASSQAGGRPAEAFF TGTGCCAGCAGCCAAGCGGGGGGGCGACCTGCTGAAGCTTTCTTT
TRBD1 . TRBJ1-1 TRBV3-1/TRBV3-2 CASSQRRQGRWNTEAFF TGTGCCAGCAGCCAGAGAAGACAGGGGCGGTGGAACACTGAAGCTTTCTTT
. . TRBJ2-5 TRBV5-8 CASSLGQGGETQYF TGTGCCAGCAGCTTGGGACAGGGAGGAGAGACCCAGTACTTC
. once TRBJ2-1 TRBV11-2 CASSPLSGNYNEQFF TGTGCCAGCAGCCCGCTTAGCGGAAACTACAATGAGCAGTTCTTC
. . TRBJ2-1 TRBV5-6 CASSPRVRSYNEQFF TGTGCCAGCAGCCCGCGGGTACGCTCCTACAATGAGCAGTTCTTC
. . TRBJ2-1 TRBV4-3 CASSSRGLDSDEQFF TGCGCCAGCAGCTCACGGGGACTTGACTCAGATGAGCAGTTCTTC
. once TRBJ1-4 TRBV5-8 CASSPEGVRPFATNEKLFF TGTGCCAGCAGCCCCGAAGGGGTCAGGCCATTTGCAACTAATGAAAAACTGTTTTTT
. . TRBJ1-1 TRBV6-5 CASSIHGRGTEAFF TGTGCCAGCAGTATTCATGGCAGGGGCACTGAAGCTTTCTTT
. . TRBJ1-2 TRBV2 CASSEYSGYTF TGTGCCAGCAGTGAATACTCTGGCTACACCTTC
. . TRBJ2-1 TRBV5-1 CASSSNSGRSNSVSYNEQFF TGCGCCAGCAGCTCGAACTCGGGGAGGTCCAACTCGGTCTCCTACAATGAGCAGTTCTTC
. . TRBJ2-7 TRBV6-1 CASSEASRTARGSYEQYF TGTGCCAGCAGTGAAGCAAGTCGGACAGCCCGCGGGTCCTACGAGCAGTACTTC
. . TRBJ2-1 TRBV5-8 CASIMLANEQFF TGTGCCAGCATCATGCTAGCCAATGAGCAGTTCTTC
. . TRBJ1-2 TRBV11-2 CASSLGGTVTVYGYTF TGTGCCAGCAGCCTTGGGGGGACGGTAACCGTCTATGGCTACACCTTC
TRBD1 . TRBJ2-3 TRBV7-8 CASSLPGQGLDSSTDTQYF TGTGCCAGCAGCTTACCAGGACAGGGCTTAGACTCTAGCACAGATACGCAGTATTTT
. . TRBJ2-7 TRBV27 CASSFGQLTKSTYEQYF TGTGCCAGCAGTTTTGGACAGCTTACAAAATCGACCTACGAGCAGTACTTC
. . TRBJ2-7 TRBV19 CASSIFSAKSGEQYF TGTGCCAGTAGTATTTTCTCGGCAAAATCAGGCGAGCAGTACTTC
TRBD2 . TRBJ2-2 TRBV2 CASSEMGLAGTGELFF TGTGCCAGCAGTGAGATGGGACTAGCGGGGACCGGGGAGCTGTTTTTT
TRBD1 . TRBJ1-1 TRBV6-5 CATKDRAEAFF TGTGCCACGAAAGACAGGGCTGAAGCTTTCTTT
. few TRBJ2-3 TRBV19 CASSGRGTDTQYF TGTGCCAGTAGTGGTCGCGGTACAGATACGCAGTATTTT
TRBD1 . TRBJ2-7 TRBV6-1 CASSDPWTGVTYEQYF TGTGCCAGCAGTGATCCCTGGACAGGGGTGACCTACGAGCAGTACTTC
TRBD1 . TRBJ2-7 TRBV2 CASSSRDRIYEQYF TGTGCCAGCAGTAGCCGGGACAGGATCTACGAGCAGTACTTC